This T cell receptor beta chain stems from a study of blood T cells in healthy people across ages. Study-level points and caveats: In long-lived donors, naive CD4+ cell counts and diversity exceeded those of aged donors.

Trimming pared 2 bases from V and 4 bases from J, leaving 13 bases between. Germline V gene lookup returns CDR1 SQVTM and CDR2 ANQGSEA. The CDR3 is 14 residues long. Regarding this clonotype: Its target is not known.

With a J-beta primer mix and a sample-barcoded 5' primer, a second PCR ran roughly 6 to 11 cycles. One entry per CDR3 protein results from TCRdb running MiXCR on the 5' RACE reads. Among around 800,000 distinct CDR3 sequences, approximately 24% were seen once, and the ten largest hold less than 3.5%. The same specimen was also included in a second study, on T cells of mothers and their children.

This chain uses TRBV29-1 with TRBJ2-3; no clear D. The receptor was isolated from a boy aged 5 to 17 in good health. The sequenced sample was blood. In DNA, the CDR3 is TGCAGCGTTGAAAGGATTAGTGGGGCAGATACGCAGTATTTT. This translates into CSVERISGADTQYF.